A single sample gave rise to the 21 T cell receptor beta chains below, sequenced in a study of identifying expanded T cells in peripheral blood. Assay: immunoSEQ multiplex PCR; the TCRdb copy retains only in-frame clones and omits some. Of approximately 94,000 clones in the sample, over 80% were seen once. Input material: blood. These receptors all stem from a person aged 18 to 69 in good health.

This chain connects TRBV6-1 to TRBJ1-2, with unresolved D. The CDR3 length is 12 residues. The V end lost 0 bases, the J end lost 7 bases, and 6 bases lay between the germline ends. In germline, CDR1 is MNHNS, CDR2 SASEGT. CDR3 amino acids: CASSEAFAGYTF. The CDR3 DNA follows: TGTGCCAGCAGTGAAGCGTTCGCTGGCTACACCTTC.

This chain connects TRBV7-2 to TRBJ1-2; no reliable D call. CDR1 and CDR2 from the germline V gene are SGHTA and FQGNSA. The V and J ends lost 5 bases and 4 bases respectively, with 11 bases between them. The CDR3 runs to 13 residues. The DNA of the CDR3 is TGTGCCAGCAGCCGGCAGGCCTCCTATGGCTACACCTTC. Its protein is CASSRQASYGYTF.

This chain links TRBV7-9 with TRBJ2-7; D might be TRBD2 (6 bases). The CDR3 is 15 amino acids. CDR1 and CDR2 from the germline V gene are SEHNR and FQNEAQ (reference sequence). V was shortened by 3 bases and J by 0 bases, with 12 bases between the two germline ends. The CDR3 reads CASSLSGLSSYEQYF. CDR3 sequence (DNA): TGTGCCAGCAGCTTGAGCGGGCTCAGCTCCTACGAGCAGTACTTC.

The chain uses TRBV15 and TRBJ1-2; D is unclear. Trimming took 1 base from V and 8 from J, leaving 14 bases between them. Germline CDR1 is LNHNV and CDR2 is YYDKDF (reference sequence). The CDR3 contains 14 residues. The CDR3 sequence: CATSRAGYGEGYTF. The CDR3 DNA reads TGTGCCACCAGCAGAGCCGGGTATGGGGAAGGCTACACCTTC.

The chain links TRBV12-5 to TRBJ2-3; 7 bases fit TRBD1. The germline CDR1 and CDR2 sequences are LGHNT and FRNRAP. The ends lost 0 bases at V and 0 bases at J; junction bases unmatched: 6. This CDR3 has 17 amino acids. The CDR3 region has the DNA TGTGCTAGTGGTTTGGTACTTTTAGGGGGCAGCACAGATACGCAGTATTTT. This encodes CASGLVLLGGSTDTQYF.

The chain carries TRBV2 and TRBJ1-6; perhaps TRBD1 as D (6 bases). V gave up 7 bases and J gave up 9 bases, with 19 bases separating them. This CDR3 is built from 15 residues. Germline assignment: CDR1 SNHLY and CDR2 FYNNEI. CDR3: CASKTDSAGRSPLHF. The DNA for the CDR3 is TGTGCCAGCAAAACGGACAGCGCTGGTCGTTCACCCCTCCACTTT.

The CDR3 region is CASSYSLGKHYEQYF. The DNA of the CDR3 is TGTGCCAGCAGTTACTCTTTGGGGAAACACTACGAGCAGTACTTC. The rearrangement joins TRBV6-5 to TRBJ2-7; no reliable D call. Germline V gene lookup returns CDR1 MNHEY and CDR2 SVGAGI. The CDR3 is 15 amino acids. The V end was cut by 0 bases, the J end by 3 bases, with 12 bases between.

V gene TRBV28 combines with J gene TRBJ1-3; no clear D gene. Germline lookup yields CDR1 MDHEN and CDR2 SYDVKM. V lost 4 bases, J lost 0 bases, and 16 bases lay in between. The CDR3 length is 17 residues. CDR3 loop: CASSSAGAPISGNTIYF. The CDR3 nucleotides are TGTGCCAGCAGTTCGGCGGGCGCCCCCATCTCTGGAAACACCATATATTTT.

The CDR3 region has the DNA TGTGCCAGTAGTATCGGTCTATTTGACAGAGCCGAGCCCCAGCATTTT. Translation: CASSIGLFDRAEPQHF. The gene calls are TRBV19 and TRBJ1-5; D is possibly TRBD1 (5 bases). The germline V and J ends were trimmed by 3 bases and 8 bases, with 20 bases remaining between them. Germline CDR1 and CDR2: LNHDA and SQIVND (reference sequence). The CDR3 is 16 amino acids.

The CDR3 DNA is TGTGCCAGCAGCCAAGATGAGGCGGCCGACACTGAAGCTTTCTTT. It specifies CASSQDEAADTEAFF. V gene TRBV4-2 combines with J gene TRBJ1-1; D gene ambiguous. The CDR3 totals 15 residues. Trimming removed 0 bases from V and 3 bases from J, with 11 bases in between. Germline lookup yields CDR1 LGHNA and CDR2 YNFKEQ.

V usage is TRBV5-4 and J usage is TRBJ1-2; D might be TRBD1 (6 bases). Between the trimmed V and J ends, which lost 1 base and 8 bases, there was a span of 15 bases. Per germline, CDR1 SGHNT and CDR2 YYREEE (reference sequence). This CDR3 is 14 amino acids long. The CDR3 spells CASSLWGRGGGYTF. The CDR3 region has the DNA TGTGCCAGCAGCTTGTGGGGGCGCGGAGGAGGCTACACCTTC.

The rearrangement uses TRBV9 and TRBJ1-5; D is undetermined. Trimming cost V 0 bases and J 2 bases, with 9 bases left between them. Germline V gene sequence: CDR1 SGDLS, CDR2 YYNGEE. This CDR3 spans 15 amino acids. CDR3 sequence: CASSVDEGRNQPQHF. For the CDR3, the DNA is TGTGCCAGCAGCGTAGATGAAGGCCGCAATCAGCCCCAGCATTTT. The whole variable domain, remainder taken from reference TRBV9 and TRBJ1-5, is DSGVTQTPKHLITATGQRVTLRCSPRSGDLSVYWYQQSLDQGLQFLIQYYNGEERAKGNILERFSAQQFPDLHSELNLSSLELGDSALYFCASSVDEGRNQPQHFGDGTRLSIL.

This clone was seen just once. The chain uses TRBV27 and TRBJ2-7, with D perhaps matching TRBD1 (6 bases). CDR3 length equals 14 residues. Germline V gene sequence: CDR1 MNHEY, CDR2 SMNVEV (reference sequence). Trimming removed 3 bases at V and 1 base at J, with 10 bases between. The CDR3: CASSLARGSYEQYF. CDR3 sequence (DNA): TGTGCCAGCAGTTTGGCCAGGGGATCCTACGAGCAGTACTTC.

V gene TRBV28 combines with J gene TRBJ1-5; 8 bases are shared with TRBD1. From germline, CDR1 is MDHEN and CDR2 SYDVKM. The J segment lost 6 bases and the V segment lost 6 bases, leaving 10 bases of the junction unmatched. The CDR3 is 15 residues long. The CDR3 nucleotides read TGTGCCAGCAGCTCCCGGGACAGGCAAGTTCAGCCCCAGCATTTT. Its translation: CASSSRDRQVQPQHF.

The chain carries TRBV4-1 and TRBJ1-2, with 8 bases that match TRBD1. Trimming removed 0 bases from V and 0 bases from J; junction bases left unmatched: 9. This CDR3 has 18 residues. Germline V gives CDR1 MGHRA, CDR2 YSYEKL. Written as DNA, the CDR3 is TGCGCCAGCAGCCAAGAGCCAGGGGGCGGAATCGCTAACTATGGCTACACCTTC. It codes for CASSQEPGGGIANYGYTF.

This clone occurred many times. The chain recombines TRBV6-5 with TRBJ1-2; the match to TRBD1 covers 7 bases. This CDR3 is 14 amino acids long. V was clipped by 0 bases and J by 6 bases; unmatched bases: 4. The V gene's germline CDR1 is MNHEY and CDR2 SVGAGI. The CDR3 DNA follows: TGTGCCAGCAGTTACTCCCGAGGGGGCCATGGCTACACCTTC. Amino acids: CASSYSRGGHGYTF.

This chain joins TRBV30 and TRBJ2-1, with D unclear. This CDR3 contains 15 residues. V was clipped by 0 bases and J by 2 bases, with 11 bases between them. CDR1 and CDR2 (germline): GTSNPN, SVGIG (reference sequence). The CDR3 region is CAWSVSGFPYNEQFF. CDR3 coding DNA: TGTGCCTGGAGTGTATCCGGGTTTCCCTACAATGAGCAGTTCTTC.

The rearrangement uses TRBV7-2 and TRBJ2-1; D may be TRBD1 (6 bases). V was pared by 3 bases and J by 6 bases, with 12 bases between. The germline gives CDR1 SGHTA, CDR2 FQGNSA. This CDR3 region has 14 residues. This chain's CDR3 is CASSFGQPSNEQFF. The CDR3 region has the DNA TGTGCCAGCAGCTTTGGACAGCCTTCCAATGAGCAGTTCTTC.

V usage is TRBV6-5 and J usage is TRBJ1-1; D is uncertain. Germline assignment: CDR1 MNHEY and CDR2 SVGAGI. Trimming left V 5 bases short and J 0 bases short, with 7 bases between. The length of the CDR3 is 13 residues. CDR3 in amino acids: CASSTDMNTEAFF. The DNA for the CDR3 is TGTGCCAGCAGTACAGATATGAACACTGAAGCTTTCTTT.

V and J are TRBV4-1 and TRBJ1-6, with a weak D call TRBD1 (6 bases). CDR1 and CDR2 from the germline V gene are MGHRA and YSYEKL. The length of the CDR3 is 15 residues. V was shortened by 0 bases and J by 11 bases, with 14 bases between the two germline ends. As DNA, the CDR3 is TGCGCCAGCAGCCAAGAAAGGGGGGGGTCGACACCCCTCCACTTT. This codes for CASSQERGGSTPLHF.

This chain connects TRBV6-4 to TRBJ2-1; TRBD2 aligns across 9 bases. Germline V gene lookup returns CDR1 MRHNA and CDR2 SNTAGT. The CDR3 runs to 15 residues. V lost 5 bases, J lost 7 bases, and 9 bases stayed unmatched. Written as DNA, the CDR3 is TGTGCCAGCAGTACGACTAGCGGAGAGGGGAATGAGCAGTTCTTC. Translated: CASSTTSGEGNEQFF.